These T cell receptor beta chains were read from a single sample in a study of T cells in Graves' hyperthyroidism and ophthalmopathy. TCRdb re-called the multiplex PCR reads through MiXCR, storing one row per CDR3 protein. In the table there are a few hundred thousand distinct CDR3 sequences, about 14% of which are singletons. Sequencing was performed on blood. The receptors come from a woman aged 25 to 39 with Graves' ophthalmopathy. Both conserved end residues are part of each CDR3. D genes are given only for firm matches. Size is stated for part of the rows, as once, few or many counts, or as a class when the clone is expanded.

D	V	J	size	CDR3	DNA
NA	TRBV12-3/TRBV12-4	TRBJ1-6	many	CASSTTEGVSPLHF	TGTGCCAGCAGTACTACCGAGGGGGTTTCACCCCTCCACTTT
NA	TRBV12-3/TRBV12-4	TRBJ2-3	many	CASSPGLAGIVTDTQYF	TGTGCCAGCAGCCCGGGACTGGCGGGCATCGTCACAGATACGCAGTATTTT
TRBD2	TRBV29-1	TRBJ2-7	NA	CSVAGFGLAGVYEQYF	TGCAGCGTTGCGGGATTCGGACTAGCGGGGGTCTACGAGCAGTACTTC
NA	TRBV3-1	TRBJ1-1	many	CASSQGDTRREAFF	TGTGCCAGCAGCCAAGGAGATACAAGGCGGGAAGCTTTCTTT
NA	TRBV5-6	TRBJ2-5	many	CASSSTLAAGQQETQYF	TGTGCCAGCAGCTCGACGTTGGCGGCGGGACAGCAAGAGACCCAGTACTTC
TRBD2	TRBV12-3/TRBV12-4	TRBJ2-3	many	CASSLTSGAGVTDTQYF	TGTGCCAGCAGTTTGACTAGCGGGGCTGGTGTGACAGATACGCAGTATTTT
NA	TRBV11-2	TRBJ2-1	many	CASSPDPAYNEQFF	TGTGCCAGCAGCCCGGACCCTGCCTACAATGAGCAGTTCTTC
TRBD2	TRBV6-2/TRBV6-3	TRBJ2-1	many	CASSTLNLQAGAALNEQFF	TGTGCCAGCAGCACCCTAAACCTTCAAGCGGGGGCCGCGTTAAATGAGCAGTTCTTC
TRBD2	TRBV6-1	TRBJ2-4	few	CASRNGGGAKNIQYF	TGTGCCAGCAGGAACGGGGGGGGGGCCAAAAACATTCAGTACTTC
TRBD2	TRBV12-3/TRBV12-4	TRBJ2-5	many	CASSLAGGLAGFIQETQYF	TGTGCCAGCAGTTTAGCGGGGGGACTAGCGGGGTTCATTCAAGAGACCCAGTACTTC
TRBD2	TRBV12-3/TRBV12-4	TRBJ2-5	many	CASSPLAGGETQYF	TGTGCCAGCAGCCCCCTCGCCGGGGGGGAGACCCAGTACTTC
NA	TRBV27	TRBJ1-2	NA	CASRTLGAGSLLNKGYTF	TGTGCCAGCAGAACCTTGGGGGCAGGGTCGCTCCTGAACAAAGGCTACACCTTC
TRBD1	TRBV20-1	TRBJ2-5	many	CSASFQGAAETQYF	TGCAGTGCTAGCTTCCAGGGGGCTGCGGAGACCCAGTACTTC
NA	TRBV20-1	TRBJ2-2	many	CSARDPSGELFF	TGCAGTGCTAGAGATCCTAGCGGGGAGCTGTTTTTT
NA	TRBV7-9	TRBJ1-1	NA	CAHSPLRGNTEAFF	TGTGCCCACAGCCCGTTAAGGGGGAACACTGAAGCTTTCTTT
NA	TRBV30	TRBJ2-7	many	CAWRPSSYEQYF	TGTGCCTGGAGGCCTAGCTCCTACGAGCAGTACTTC
NA	TRBV7-8	TRBJ1-3	many	CASSTWTPNTGNTIYF	TGTGCCAGCAGCACCTGGACACCGAATACTGGAAACACCATATATTTT
NA	TRBV27	TRBJ2-1	NA	CASSPGTTRTQFF	TGTGCCAGCAGTCCAGGGACAACTCGCACCCAGTTCTTC
NA	TRBV2	TRBJ2-3	many	CASSDPKNTQYF	TGTGCCAGCAGTGACCCAAAAAATACGCAGTATTTT
NA	TRBV27	TRBJ2-2	many	CASSFLGITGELFF	TGTGCCAGCAGTTTTTTGGGGATCACCGGGGAGCTGTTTTTT
NA	TRBV30	TRBJ1-5	many	CAWSRIGTYSNQPQHF	TGTGCCTGGAGTAGAATTGGAACGTATAGCAATCAGCCCCAGCATTTT
NA	TRBV6-1	TRBJ1-2	few	CASSTLVGDNYGYTF	TGTGCCAGCAGTACCCTCGTGGGGGATAACTATGGCTACACCTTC
NA	TRBV20-1	TRBJ1-1	many	CRVSGIMNTEAFF	TGCAGAGTCTCCGGGATCATGAACACTGAAGCTTTCTTT
NA	TRBV7-9	TRBJ2-5	NA	CASSLARAEETQYF	TGTGCCAGCAGCTTAGCAAGGGCTGAGGAGACCCAGTACTTC
TRBD2	TRBV5-8	TRBJ2-7	few	CASSLDAGGLYEQYF	TGTGCCAGCAGCTTGGACGCGGGGGGACTCTACGAGCAGTACTTC
NA	TRBV6-1	TRBJ1-1	many	CASSRTVGGTEAFF	TGTGCCAGCAGTCGGACGGTGGGTGGCACTGAAGCTTTCTTT
TRBD1	TRBV28	TRBJ1-6	few	CASSQGDKALHF	TGTGCCAGCAGCCAGGGGGACAAAGCCCTCCACTTT
NA	TRBV12-5	TRBJ2-7	many	CASGSPGQPTYEQYF	TGTGCTAGTGGTTCGCCGGGGCAACCGACCTACGAGCAGTACTTC
NA	TRBV28	TRBJ2-2	many	CASSSRTAQNTGELFF	TGTGCCAGCAGTTCCCGGACAGCCCAGAACACCGGGGAGCTGTTTTTT
NA	TRBV15	TRBJ2-1	NA	CATSRDRVNNEQFF	TGTGCCACCAGCAGAGATCGCGTTAACAATGAGCAGTTCTTC
TRBD1	TRBV28	TRBJ1-1	many	CASSSNRGMNTEAFF	TGTGCCAGCAGTTCTAACAGGGGAATGAACACTGAAGCTTTCTTT
NA	TRBV6-1	TRBJ1-5	many	CASRPHQGHQPQHF	TGTGCCAGCAGACCCCACCAGGGGCATCAGCCCCAGCATTTT